The rows below give T cell receptor beta chains drawn from one sample of a study of shared T cell receptors in the human thymus. The table came from immunoSEQ multiplex PCR; TCRdb's copy has only in-frame clones and leaves some out. Here the sample spans some 760,000 clones, 80% to 90% being singletons. The sample was also linked to a second study, of human thymus T cells.

The sequencing sample was made of thymocytes. Source of these receptors: a girl under three years old with a congenital heart defect. Each CDR3 is given with its conserved first and last residue.

V	J	CDR3
TRBV6-5	TRBJ2-1	CASSQPSGEKNEQFF
TRBV6-6	TRBJ2-7	CASRRDRIYEQYF
TRBV12-5	TRBJ2-1	CASGLLPTSVNEQFF
TRBV12-5	TRBJ1-1	CASGRSGGPSALAWDTEAFF
TRBV7-2	TRBJ2-1	CASSTNKGPPEQFF
TRBV19	TRBJ2-5	CASSIEKPGLAEETQYF
TRBV5-1	TRBJ2-1	CASSGGSYNEQFF
TRBV18	TRBJ2-3	CASSPGLGAGGVTDTQYF
TRBV4-3	TRBJ1-2	CASSQETQAANYGYTF
TRBV6-6	TRBJ2-7	CASSYSRTSYEQYF
TRBV27	TRBJ2-5	CASSPRDRGQETQYF
TRBV5-1	TRBJ1-5	CASSLVPVAGDSNQPQHF
TRBV19	TRBJ1-5	CASRGHRDRNQPQHF
TRBV5-4	TRBJ1-2	CASRGSSRISGYTF
TRBV28	TRBJ2-3	CASVSSRPARTSGGASTDTQYF
TRBV28	TRBJ1-2	CASRPRGLGGYTF
TRBV19	TRBJ1-5	CASSSHGQSNQPQHF
TRBV6-1	TRBJ1-6	CASTPPGLINSPLHF
TRBV5-1	TRBJ2-2	CASSGTGPRDYYGELFF
TRBV6-5	TRBJ2-1	CATIDSLQMEFF
TRBV30	TRBJ1-2	CAWRSGWENYGYTF
TRBV29-1	TRBJ1-2	CSVTQGYGYTF
TRBV15	TRBJ2-1	CATTSTLGVGEQFF
TRBV6-1	TRBJ1-1	CASSENRDREAFF
TRBV30	TRBJ1-2	CAWNTPGHRKHYGYTF
TRBV5-1	TRBJ2-1	CASSLRQGTNNEQFF
TRBV6-5	TRBJ1-2	CASSYIGRVYGYTF
TRBV5-1	TRBJ2-5	CASSLGVRSDRGTQYF
TRBV6-6	TRBJ1-2	CASSYSSERYGYTF
TRBV7-8	TRBJ1-2	CASSLRRSFYGYTF
TRBV7-2	TRBJ1-2	CASSGTGGWLDYGYTF
TRBV11-2	TRBJ2-2	CASSLAWQVRTGELFF
TRBV2	TRBJ1-2	CASRMTPSEASDYGYTF
TRBV5-1	TRBJ1-2	CASSLGQDRDLPGYTF
TRBV6-1	TRBJ2-1	CASSASGGKSYNEQFF
TRBV5-1	TRBJ2-7	CASSLVGAGGIYEQYF
TRBV6-1	-	CASSAKGLTRLYEQYF
TRBV6-1	TRBJ1-3	CASSVWGRNTIYF
TRBV9	TRBJ1-2	CASSHTHRQALNYGYTF
TRBV7-9	TRBJ1-1	CASSATQGAGTEAFF
TRBV7-2	TRBJ1-4	CASSADGGALEPTNEKLFF
TRBV5-1	TRBJ2-1	CASNRGGERKQFF
TRBV2	TRBJ1-5	CASSEGPGGVPVNQPQHF
TRBV6-1	TRBJ1-6	CASSGGIGATVDSPLHF
TRBV28	TRBJ1-1	CASSEQGEAFF
TRBV2	TRBJ1-1	CASSSDGEDRVVNTEAFF
TRBV6-1	TRBJ1-6	CASSESGCHLDNPGSSSYNSPLHF
TRBV7-8	TRBJ2-7	CASSSRLAGGHEQYF
TRBV5-1	TRBJ2-3	CASSDYRGAVRTDTQYF
TRBV18	TRBJ1-2	CASSPTQTGCGDNDYGYTF
TRBV4-3	TRBJ1-5	CASSQGLRGVNQPQHF
TRBV7-3	TRBJ2-3	CASSLVGGMPDTQYF
TRBV19	TRBJ1-2	CASSIVSDPRGASNYGYTF
TRBV12-2	TRBJ1-2	CASRRDRANYGYTF
TRBV4-3	TRBJ1-6	CASSQGTGYLYNSPLHF
TRBV7-2	TRBJ2-1	CASSLAPGGHHEQFF
TRBV27	TRBJ2-1	CASTPGGGSREEIRPNNEQFF
TRBV6-1	TRBJ1-1	CASSEAHRGSSWTEAFF
TRBV5-1	TRBJ2-3	CASSFDRHHHTDTQYF